This is a list of T cell receptor beta chains from one sample in a study of beta chain features in type 1 diabetes. Clones were sequenced by immunoSEQ multiplex PCR, and TCRdb holds only the in-frame ones, with some missing. Of 250,000 to 350,000 clones listed, more than 13% were seen once; the top ten hold 0.017%. The sequenced material came from naive CD4+ T cells from blood. Receptors originate from a man younger than 45 with type 1 diabetes. CDR3s include the opening cysteine and the closing phenylalanine or tryptophan. The D gene is left open where the match is weak. Clone size is given for some rows only: seen once, a few or many times, or a class if the clone is expanded.

d_call,j_call,clone_size,v_call,cdr3_aa,cdr3_nt
-,TRBJ1-2,few,TRBV30,CAWSTGYGYTF,TGTGCCTGGAGCACAGGGTATGGCTACACCTTC
-,TRBJ2-3,-,TRBV2,CASTREGTDTQYF,TGTGCCAGCACACGGGAAGGGACAGATACGCAGTATTTT
TRBD2,TRBJ2-1,few,TRBV5-1,CASRLAGRGNEQFF,TGCGCCAGCAGACTAGCGGGGAGGGGCAATGAGCAGTTCTTC
-,TRBJ2-1,-,TRBV12-5,CASCSGSYNEQFF,TGTGCTAGTTGTAGCGGCTCCTACAATGAGCAGTTCTTC
-,TRBJ2-7,few,TRBV28,CASSSTVGGGVYEQYF,TGTGCCAGCAGCTCTACGGTTGGCGGAGGTGTCTACGAGCAGTACTTC
-,TRBJ2-7,-,TRBV27,CASSPLSAYEQYF,TGTGCCAGCAGTCCCCTAAGTGCCTACGAGCAGTACTTC
TRBD1,TRBJ2-4,-,TRBV7-2,CASSLLWTGENIQYF,TGTGCCAGCAGTCTCCTATGGACAGGGGAAAACATTCAGTACTTC
-,TRBJ1-5,few,TRBV28,CASSFGNNQPQHF,TGTGCCAGCAGTTTCGGTAATAATCAGCCCCAGCATTTT
TRBD2,TRBJ2-1,-,TRBV9,CASSVAASGSTGAQFF,TGTGCCAGCAGCGTAGCGGCTAGCGGGAGCACTGGCGCGCAGTTCTTC
-,TRBJ2-1,few,TRBV7-9,CASSLGSGSDEQFF,TGTGCCAGCAGCTTAGGGTCGGGGAGCGATGAGCAGTTCTTC
-,TRBJ1-2,-,TRBV18,CASSPRGLGYGYTF,TGTGCCAGCTCACCAAGAGGTTTGGGCTATGGCTACACCTTC
-,TRBJ2-5,few,TRBV7-9,CASSLERGNQETQYF,TGTGCCAGCAGCTTAGAACGGGGGAATCAAGAGACCCAGTACTTC
TRBD2,TRBJ2-5,-,TRBV7-9,CASSSLAGGQHQETQYF,TGTGCCAGCAGCTCCTTGGCGGGGGGCCAACACCAAGAGACCCAGTACTTC